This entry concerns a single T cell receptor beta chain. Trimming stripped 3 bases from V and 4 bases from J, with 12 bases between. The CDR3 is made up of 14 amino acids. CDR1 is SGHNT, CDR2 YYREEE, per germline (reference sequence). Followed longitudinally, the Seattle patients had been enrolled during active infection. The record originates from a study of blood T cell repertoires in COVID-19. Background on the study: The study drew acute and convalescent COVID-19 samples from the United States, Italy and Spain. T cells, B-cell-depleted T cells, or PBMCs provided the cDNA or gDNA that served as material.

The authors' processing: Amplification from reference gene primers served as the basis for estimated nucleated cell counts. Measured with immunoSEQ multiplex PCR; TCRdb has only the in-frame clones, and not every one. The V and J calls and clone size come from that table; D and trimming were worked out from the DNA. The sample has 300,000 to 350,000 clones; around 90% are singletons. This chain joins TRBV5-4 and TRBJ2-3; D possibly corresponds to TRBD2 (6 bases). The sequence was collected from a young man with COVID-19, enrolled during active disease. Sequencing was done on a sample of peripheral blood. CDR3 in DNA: TGTGCCAGCAGCTGGGGGGAATGGGCAGATACGCAGTATTTT. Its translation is CASSWGEWADTQYF.